The 25 T cell receptor beta chains given below trace back to one sample, sequenced in a study of vaccination effects on CD4 cells after COVID-19. Sequencing used immunoSEQ multiplex PCR; TCRdb keeps in-frame clones, though not all of them. This table holds under 50,000 clones, approximately 82% found once. Their antigens remain unidentified. Before sequencing took place, the ViraFEST assay used viral peptide pools to expand antigen-specific CD4+ T cells. Culture lasted about nine days before CD4+ T cell isolation. The cohort was immunized with two doses of either the BNT162b2 or mRNA-1273 vaccine. Source: CD4+ T cells from PBMCs cultured with HCoV-NL63 spike peptides, taken after COVID-19 vaccination. These receptors all come from a human donor who received a COVID-19 vaccine. Some clones in this sample may be carry-over from other donors' samples.

The chain has TRBV4-3 and TRBJ1-5; TRBD1 is a possible D gene (6 bases). The CDR3 is 15 residues long. V was trimmed by 3 bases and J by 7 bases, leaving 16 bases between them. Germline loops: CDR1 LGHNA, CDR2 YSLEER. CDR3 sequence reads: CASSQDEGGWQPQHF. The CDR3 DNA sequence: TGCGCCAGCAGCCAGGACGAGGGGGGTTGGCAGCCCCAGCATTTT.

The CDR3: CATSLSGGAGDTQYF. CDR3 nucleotide sequence: TGTGCCACCAGTCTTAGCGGGGGGGCCGGAGATACGCAGTATTTT. This rearrangement joins TRBV24-1 to TRBJ2-3; 11 nucleotides align to TRBD2. Germline lookup yields CDR1 KGHDR and CDR2 SFDVKD. The junction had 6 bases not matched to a gene; V was cut back by 6 bases and J by 5 bases. CDR3 length: 15 amino acids.

V is TRBV5-4 and J is TRBJ2-3; 7 nucleotides match TRBD1. V gave up 3 bases and J gave up 3 bases; unmatched junction bases: 10. This CDR3 has 16 amino acids. Germline CDR1 reads SGHNT; CDR2 reads YYREEE (reference sequence). DNA for the CDR3: TGTGCCAGCAGCTCCAAAACAGGGGCCAATACAGATACGCAGTATTTT. This translates into CASSSKTGANTDTQYF. Full variable domain (remainder filled in from reference TRBV5-4 and TRBJ2-3): ETGVTQSPTHLIKTRGQQVTLRCSSQSGHNTVSWYQQALGQGPQFIFQYYREEENGRGNFPPRFSGLQFPNYSSELNVNALELDDSALYLCASSSKTGANTDTQYFGPGTRLTVL.

This chain joins TRBV6-2 or TRBV6-3 and TRBJ2-4; no clear D. The ends were cut back, 2 bases at V and 3 bases at J, with 17 bases in the middle. The CDR3 is 17 residues long. Per the germline V gene, CDR1 is MNHEY and CDR2 is SVGEGT. This CDR3 is CASSYGLVVGFKNIQYF. The CDR3 DNA sequence: TGTGCCAGCAGTTACGGGCTAGTGGTCGGGTTCAAAAACATTCAGTACTTC.

V and J are TRBV27 and TRBJ2-2; 7 bases line up with TRBD1. Trimming at V came to 8 bases and at J to 3 bases, leaving 9 bases not matched to a gene. The CDR3 spans 15 residues. Per germline, CDR1 MNHEY and CDR2 SMNVEV (reference sequence). CDR3 sequence reads: CASSERGLHTGELFF. As DNA, the CDR3 is TGTGCCAGCTCCGAAAGGGGGCTACACACCGGGGAGCTGTTTTTT.

The chain links TRBV6-2 or TRBV6-3 to TRBJ2-1; possible D gene TRBD1, 5 bases. The V end lost 4 bases, the J end lost 5 bases, and 18 bases lay between the germline ends. CDR3 length: 16 amino acids. CDR1 MNHEY and CDR2 SVGEGT come from the germline V gene. CDR3 nucleotides: TGTGCCAGCAGTTTCGTCGACAGAACCCCTGACAATGAGCAGTTCTTC. Translated, it gives CASSFVDRTPDNEQFF.

The chain uses TRBV3-1 (or the pseudogene TRBV3-2) and TRBJ1-1; D might be TRBD1 (6 bases). Germline assignment: CDR1 LGHDT and CDR2 YNNKEL (reference sequence). The CDR3 loop spans 15 amino acids. Trimming removed 8 bases from V and 1 base from J, with 17 bases in between. The DNA for the CDR3 is TGTGCCAGCCGGGACTGGGGGGCAAGGAACACTGAAGCTTTCTTT. Translating gives CASRDWGARNTEAFF.

A few counts support this clone. This sequence joins TRBV30 and TRBJ1-3, with D maybe TRBD1 (5 bases). The germline V and J ends were trimmed by 5 bases and 3 bases, with 11 bases remaining between them. This CDR3 contains 13 residues. Germline lookup yields CDR1 GTSNPN and CDR2 SVGIG (reference sequence). CDR3 coding DNA: TGTGCCTGGGGACACGGGGTTGGAAACACCATATATTTT. It specifies CAWGHGVGNTIYF.

The chain employs TRBV15 and TRBJ1-3; D may be TRBD1 (5 bases). V was shortened by 2 bases and J by 0 bases, with 14 bases between the two germline ends. CDR3 size: 17 residues. The germline CDR1 and CDR2 sequences are LNHNV and YYDKDF (reference sequence). Written as DNA, the CDR3 is TGTGCCACCAGCAGATCCCTCGCGACAGCCTCTGGAAACACCATATATTTT. Protein product: CATSRSLATASGNTIYF.

CDR3: CASSPGVTQYF. The DNA of the CDR3 is TGTGCCAGCAGCCCTGGTGTAACGCAGTATTTT. This rearrangement joins TRBV14 to TRBJ2-3; D remains ambiguous. Looked up from germline, CDR1 is SGHDN and CDR2 is FVKESK. This CDR3 spans 11 amino acids. The V end lost 4 bases, the J end lost 9 bases, and 8 bases lay between the germline ends.

V is TRBV9 and J is TRBJ1-4; 10 positions agree with TRBD1. The trim removed 4 bases at V and 4 bases at J, leaving 7 bases unmatched. This CDR3 is 16 amino acids long. From germline, CDR1 is SGDLS and CDR2 YYNGEE. As DNA, the CDR3 is TGTGCCAGCAGCTCGGACAGGGGGAGCCTTAATGAAAAACTGTTTTTT. Amino acids: CASSSDRGSLNEKLFF.

Only one count was recorded for this clone. The gene calls are TRBV12-1 and TRBJ1-5; TRBD1, the D gene given by the table, was not confirmed from the DNA. TRBV12-1 is noted as a pseudogene. There are 19 residues in the CDR3. The CDR3 reads CASSSTRDRSDSSNQPQHF. The CDR3 DNA sequence: TGTGCCAGCAGCTCCACCCGGGACAGGTCGGATAGTAGCAATCAGCCCCAGCATTTT.

This clone was seen a single time. The genes are TRBV29-1 and TRBJ1-2; 7 nucleotides line up with TRBD1. The V segment lost 4 bases and the J segment 0 bases; nucleotides outside the gene matches: 17. The germline V gene encodes CDR1 SQVTM and CDR2 ANQGSEA. The CDR3 is 18 amino acids. DNA of the CDR3: TGCAGCGTTGCTTTCTTGGACAGGAGCATCCCTACTAACTATGGCTACACCTTC. Its protein is CSVAFLDRSIPTNYGYTF.

The chain is built from TRBV6-5 and TRBJ2-5; D assignment may be TRBD1 or TRBD2 (5 bases each). Germline-derived CDR1 and CDR2 are MNHEY and SVGAGI. Trimming cost V 6 bases and J 2 bases, with 10 bases left between them. This CDR3 has 13 residues. The CDR3 nucleotides are TGTGCCAGCAGGGGGGACCTACAAGAGACCCAGTACTTC. It encodes CASRGDLQETQYF.

This sequence joins TRBV7-2 and TRBJ2-2, with D maybe TRBD1 (5 bases). Per germline, CDR1 SGHTA and CDR2 FQGNSA. The CDR3 is made up of 16 amino acids. V lost 5 bases and J lost 1, with 14 bases in between. CDR3 region: CASSPHAGQNTGELFF. The CDR3 DNA is TGTGCCAGCAGCCCACACGCCGGACAGAACACCGGGGAGCTGTTTTTT. The full variable domain, with the rest looked up from reference TRBV7-2 and TRBJ2-2, is GAGVSQSPSNKVTEKGKDVELRCDPISGHTALYWYRQSLGQGLEFLIYFQGNSAPDKSGLPSDRFSAERTGGSVSTLTIQRTQQEDSAVYLCASSPHAGQNTGELFFGEGSRLTVL.

This chain connects TRBV2 to TRBJ2-7; D call uncertain. Per germline, CDR1 SNHLY and CDR2 FYNNEI. Trimming took off 3 bases at V and 3 bases at J, with 3 bases between the two ends. The length of the CDR3 is 11 residues. CDR3 nucleotides: TGTGCCAGCAGTGAGTTCTACGAGCAGTACTTC. Encoded protein: CASSEFYEQYF.

This chain uses TRBV5-5 with TRBJ1-2; no definite D call. The CDR3 covers 17 residues. Trimming cost V 3 bases and J 1 base, with 19 bases left between them. Germline-derived CDR1 and CDR2 are SGHKS and YYEKEE (reference sequence). The CDR3 region has the DNA TGTGCCAGCAGCTCGGTATTGGTAGGGAGGTTTAACTATGGCTACACCTTC. Translation: CASSSVLVGRFNYGYTF.

J is TRBJ1-2 and V is TRBV6-5, with D tentatively TRBD1 (6 bases). Germline CDR1 is MNHEY and CDR2 is SVGAGI. The CDR3 is 12 amino acids. V was clipped by 7 bases and J by 6 bases, with 12 bases between them. The CDR3 here is CASTNRVDGYTF. Here the CDR3 DNA reads TGTGCCAGCACCAACAGGGTAGATGGCTACACCTTC.

The chain joins TRBV5-3 to TRBJ1-1; 8 bases map to TRBD1. TRBV5-3 has ORF status, its function being uncertain. The CDR3 spans 13 residues. Trimming took 5 bases from V and 7 from J; bases not matched to a gene: 7. The CDR3 reads CARSDPGGSEAFF. The CDR3 DNA is TGTGCCAGAAGTGACCCAGGGGGCAGTGAAGCTTTCTTT.

The CDR3 sequence: CATSDSGQYYGYTF. CDR3 DNA sequence: TGTGCCACCAGTGACTCCGGACAGTACTATGGCTACACCTTC. This chain connects TRBV24-1 to TRBJ1-2, with D possibly matching TRBD1 (6 bases). CDR1 KGHDR and CDR2 SFDVKD come from the germline V gene. This CDR3 has 14 amino acids. V was shortened by 4 bases and J by 3 bases, with 11 bases between the two germline ends.

This clone was picked up one time. This chain uses TRBV2 with TRBJ2-2, with unresolved D. Trimming left V 7 bases short and J 1 base short, with 7 bases between. Germline CDR1 and CDR2: SNHLY and FYNNEI. This CDR3 contains 13 residues. This CDR3 is CASNTRNTGELFF. DNA of the CDR3: TGTGCCAGCAATACCAGGAACACCGGGGAGCTGTTTTTT.

The chain uses TRBV18 and TRBJ2-3; TRBD2 matches at 7 bases. CDR1 and CDR2 from the germline V gene are KGHSH and LQKENI. The CDR3 consists of 15 residues. Unmatched junction bases numbered 6, after V lost 6 bases and J lost 0 bases. The CDR3 reads CASSPSSGSTDTQYF. For the CDR3, the DNA is TGTGCCAGCTCGCCCTCTAGCGGTAGCACAGATACGCAGTATTTT.

This clone has a single count. CDR3 in DNA: TGTGCCAGCAGTTTGGCGGTGGGGGATCAGCCCCAGCATTTT. Amino acids: CASSLAVGDQPQHF. J is TRBJ1-5 and V is TRBV28; a possible D gene is TRBD1 (5 bases). Germline V gives CDR1 MDHEN, CDR2 SYDVKM. CDR3 length: 14 amino acids. Trimming left V 3 bases short and J 5 bases short, with 11 bases between.

The chain carries TRBV6-5 and TRBJ1-3; D gene ambiguous. Germline V lookup: CDR1 MNHEY, CDR2 SVGAGI. This CDR3 has 13 residues. V shed 10 bases and J shed 4 bases, with 14 bases lying between them. The DNA of the CDR3 is TGTGCCACACGGGCTGCGGTCGGAAACACCATATATTTT. This encodes CATRAAVGNTIYF.

The table lists this clone with a count of one. A read error may account for a junction end that differs from germline. This chain connects TRBV5-1 to TRBJ1-6; D is unresolved. The CDR3 spans 12 residues. Germline assignment: CDR1 SGHRS and CDR2 YFSETQ. CDR3 nucleotides: TGCGCCAGCAGCTCCAATAATTCACCCCTCCACTTT. It codes for CASSSNNSPLHF. Supplemented by reference TRBV5-1 and TRBJ1-6, the full variable domain reads KAGVTQTPRYLIKTRGQQVTLSCSPISGHRSVSWYQQTPGQGLQFLFEYFSETQRNKGNFPGRFSGRQFSNSRSEMNVSTLELGDSALYLCASSSNNSPLHFGNGTRLTVT.